The next 18 T cell receptor beta chains were all read from a single sample in a study of shared clonotypes between healthy human individuals. TCRdb's table, derived via immunoSEQ multiplex PCR, lists solely in-frame clones and lacks some. The sample consists of some 660,000 clones, 73% of them appearing once. Sequenced: memory CD4+ T cells sorted from blood. The subset was: CD45RA-negative fraction. These receptors all come from a woman aged 25 to 39 in good health.

This chain connects TRBV4-1 to TRBJ1-4, with TRBD1 matching 7 bases. Germline values: CDR1 MGHRA, CDR2 YSYEKL. J was trimmed by 3 bases and V by 1 base; bases with no gene match: 5. The CDR3 is 16 residues long. CDR3 nucleotides: TGCGCCAGCAGCCAAGTAACGCAGGGGGCTAATGAAAAACTGTTTTTT. Translating it yields CASSQVTQGANEKLFF.

As for this clone: The identical CDR3 is also encoded by other nucleotide sequences in the sample. V gene TRBV9 combines with J gene TRBJ2-3; D is uncertain. The CDR3 runs 13 residues. Germline assignment: CDR1 SGDLS and CDR2 YYNGEE. V lost 0 bases, J lost 2 bases, and 4 bases lay in between. The CDR3 spells CASSVAPTDTQYF. CDR3 nucleotide sequence: TGTGCCAGCAGCGTAGCGCCCACAGATACGCAGTATTTT.

This clone was observed a few times. V usage is TRBV4-2 and J usage is TRBJ2-1, with 10 bases identical to TRBD2. The ends lost 1 base at V and 13 bases at J; junction bases unmatched: 7. The germline CDR1 and CDR2 sequences are LGHNA and YNFKEQ. This CDR3 is built from 14 residues. CDR3 sequence reads: CASSQGGTSGNQFF. The CDR3 nucleotides are TGTGCCAGCAGCCAAGGGGGCACTAGCGGGAATCAGTTCTTC.

The V gene is TRBV4-1, the J gene TRBJ1-2; TRBD1 agrees at 9 bases. The V gene end was trimmed by 1 base and the J gene end by 8 bases; junction bases not matched to a gene: 14. Germline loops: CDR1 MGHRA, CDR2 YSYEKL. The CDR3 covers 17 residues. The CDR3 nucleotides read TGCGCCAGCAGCCAAGTTCCTTCCGGGACAGGGACTTTCGGCTACACCTTC. Translated, it gives CASSQVPSGTGTFGYTF.

In this sample, this clone turned up a few times. V usage is TRBV28 and J usage is TRBJ2-3; D might be TRBD1 or TRBD2, each matching 7 bases. V lost 5 bases, J lost 4 bases, and 13 bases lay in between. The CDR3 has 14 amino acids. In germline, CDR1 is MDHEN, CDR2 SYDVKM. Here the CDR3 DNA reads TGTGCCAGCAGTAGGAGCGGGACAGCAGATACGCAGTATTTT. Protein sequence: CASSRSGTADTQYF.

The V and J genes are TRBV5-4 and TRBJ2-6; tentative D call: TRBD2 (6 bases). CDR1 is SGHNT and CDR2 is YYREEE in the germline V gene (reference sequence). CDR3 length: 16 amino acids. V was trimmed by 1 base and J by 1 base, leaving 9 bases between them. CDR3 in DNA: TGTGCCAGCAGCTTGTGGGGGGAGTCTGGGGCCAACGTCCTGACTTTC. Its protein is CASSLWGESGANVLTF.

The chain links TRBV2 to TRBJ1-1; D possibly corresponds to TRBD1 (6 bases). Germline values: CDR1 SNHLY, CDR2 FYNNEI. This CDR3 contains 15 residues. Trimming stripped 6 bases from V and 1 base from J, with 15 bases between. CDR3: CASSFLGTSNTEAFF. The CDR3 DNA is TGTGCCAGCAGCTTCCTTGGGACATCGAACACTGAAGCTTTCTTT.

The J gene is TRBJ2-7, the V gene TRBV28; D gene uncertain. V was cut by 3 bases and J by 4 bases, with 13 bases left in between. Germline V gene data show CDR1 as MDHEN and CDR2 as SYDVKM. This CDR3 has 14 amino acids. CDR3 amino acids: CASSFSTTRYEQYF. CDR3 coding DNA: TGTGCCAGCAGTTTCTCCACGACCCGGTACGAGCAGTACTTC.

J is TRBJ2-1 and V is TRBV15; 8 positions match TRBD1. The junction had 9 bases not matched to a gene; V was cut back by 3 bases and J by 5 bases. Germline values: CDR1 LNHNV, CDR2 YYDKDF (reference sequence). The CDR3 loop spans 16 amino acids. The CDR3 protein is CATSSGTGPGNNEQFF. Written as DNA, the CDR3 is TGTGCCACCAGCAGTGGGACAGGACCCGGCAACAATGAGCAGTTCTTC.

This clone has a count of ten or more. This specimen includes other DNA sequences encoding the same CDR3. This chain joins TRBV7-2 and TRBJ2-5; 7 bases are shared with TRBD1. This CDR3 contains 14 residues. J gave up 1 base and V 6 bases, and 5 bases lay outside the gene matches. Germline V gives CDR1 SGHTA, CDR2 FQGNSA. CDR3 amino acids: CASSPGQAQETQYF. DNA for the CDR3: TGTGCCAGCAGTCCAGGACAGGCCCAAGAGACCCAGTACTTC.

This sequence joins TRBV28 and TRBJ2-3; 8 bases are shared with TRBD1. Trimming took 3 bases from V and 3 from J; bases not matched to a gene: 11. The CDR3 totals 17 residues. The germline V gene encodes CDR1 MDHEN and CDR2 SYDVKM. The CDR3, as DNA: TGTGCCAGCAGTTTTCCCCCTCAGGGGGCGCAGACAGATACGCAGTATTTT. As protein: CASSFPPQGAQTDTQYF.

The chain links TRBV27 to TRBJ2-2, with D possibly TRBD1 on 6 matching bases. The CDR3 runs to 16 residues. Trimming removed 6 bases at V and 0 bases at J, with 14 bases between. The germline CDR1 and CDR2 sequences are MNHEY and SMNVEV (reference sequence). The CDR3 here is CASSLLTGANTGELFF. In DNA, the CDR3 is TGTGCCAGCAGCTTACTGACAGGTGCGAACACCGGGGAGCTGTTTTTT.

This clone has more than one count but fewer than ten. The chain joins TRBV18 to TRBJ2-3; D may be TRBD1 or TRBD2 (6 bases each). Germline V gives CDR1 KGHSH, CDR2 LQKENI. This CDR3 contains 12 residues. V was pared by 8 bases and J by 3 bases, with 9 bases between. The CDR3 DNA is TGTGCCAGCGCGGGACAAACAGATACGCAGTATTTT. Translating gives CASAGQTDTQYF.

This sequence joins TRBV27 and TRBJ2-1; the match to TRBD2 covers 7 bases. The V gene's germline CDR1 is MNHEY and CDR2 SMNVEV (reference sequence). J gave up 1 base and V 4 bases, and 1 base lay outside the gene matches. The CDR3 is made up of 14 amino acids. DNA of the CDR3: TGTGCCAGCAGTTCGGGACTATCCTACAATGAGCAGTTCTTC. As protein: CASSSGLSYNEQFF.

This clone was recorded once. Other nucleotide sequences from this sample produce the same CDR3. The chain carries TRBV5-1 and TRBJ2-7; 10 bases fit TRBD1. The trim removed 3 bases at V and 4 bases at J, leaving 4 bases unmatched. The CDR3 length is 14 residues. The germline V gene encodes CDR1 SGHRS and CDR2 YFSETQ. The CDR3 DNA is TGCGCCAGCAGCTCAGGACAGGGGGATTACGAGCAGTACTTC. As protein: CASSSGQGDYEQYF.

V usage is TRBV12-2 and J usage is TRBJ2-5; the table's D call, TRBD2, has no DNA check behind it. TRBV12-2 is a known pseudogene. CDR3 length: 16 residues. The CDR3 nucleotides are TGTGCAAGTCGCTTAGCCGGGACTAGCGGGAGAGAGACCCAGTACTTC. This codes for CASRLAGTSGRETQYF.

This clone was picked up many times. The V call is TRBV5-1, the J call TRBJ1-5, with D unresolved. V was trimmed by 2 bases and J by 5 bases, leaving 11 bases between them. The CDR3 has 14 amino acids. In germline, CDR1 is SGHRS, CDR2 YFSETQ. The CDR3 sequence is CASSFGDGDQPQHF. The CDR3 nucleotides read TGCGCCAGCAGCTTCGGTGACGGTGATCAGCCCCAGCATTTT.

The chain recombines TRBV2 with TRBJ2-7; TRBD2 matches 16 bases. Germline values: CDR1 SNHLY, CDR2 FYNNEI. The CDR3 length is 17 residues. J was trimmed by 4 bases and V by 6 bases; bases with no gene match: 9. DNA for the CDR3: TGTGCCAGCAGGCCAGGGACTAGCGGGAGGGCCCGGTACGAGCAGTACTTC. This translates into CASRPGTSGRARYEQYF.